The source of this TCR beta chain is a study of blood T cells in healthy people across ages. PCR was performed a second time for about 6 to 12 cycles using a sample-barcoded 5' primer and a J-beta primer mix. Via MiXCR, TCRdb re-called the 5' RACE reads, giving one row per CDR3 protein. The sample holds hundreds of thousands of distinct CDR3 sequences, more than 55% seen once. Points on this clonotype: Its cognate antigen is unknown.

V was cut by 6 bases and J by 2 bases, with 22 bases left in between. Looked up from germline, CDR1 is MNHEY and CDR2 is SMNVEV (reference sequence). There are 17 residues in the CDR3. Study findings and constraints: Across the age range, TCR beta diversity per million T cells fell in a roughly linear way.

V and J are TRBV27 and TRBJ1-2; D may be TRBD1 (6 bases). This receptor was obtained from a man aged 35-49 years in good health. Source material: blood. CDR3 coding DNA: TGTGCCAGCAGCCAACAAAAGGTCGACAGGCGGAACTATGGCTACACCTTC. Translating gives CASSQQKVDRRNYGYTF.